Listed below are T cell receptor beta chains from one sample, sequenced in a study of blood T cell repertoires in COVID-19. Clones were sequenced by immunoSEQ multiplex PCR, and TCRdb holds only the in-frame ones, with some missing. The table includes more than 85,000 clones, about nine tenths detected once. Sequencing was performed on peripheral blood. Receptor source: a woman in her 70s with acute or convalescent COVID-19. The CDR3 runs from the conserved cysteine through the conserved F or W. Each record gives: J gene, clone size, D gene, V gene, CDR3 DNA, CDR3 protein. D genes are given only for firm matches. Not every row has a clone size; where given, it reads once, few, many or a size class.

>TRBJ1-2|.|TRBD1|TRBV7-2
TGTGCCAGCAGCGCACAGGGGTATGGCTACACCTTC
CASSAQGYGYTF
>TRBJ1-6|.|TRBD1|TRBV19
TGTGCCACCCAAAGGACAGGGTTTTCACCCCTCCACTTT
CATQRTGFSPLHF
>TRBJ1-2|.|.|TRBV5-1
TGCGCCAGCAGCTTGAACCCAGGGGCAAACTATGGCTACACCTTC
CASSLNPGANYGYTF
>TRBJ1-1|.|.|TRBV19
TGTGCCAGTAGTATTAAAGGGGCGCAAATCATGAACACTGAAGCTTTCTTT
CASSIKGAQIMNTEAFF
>TRBJ2-6|.|TRBD1|TRBV19
TGTGCCAGTAGTCCACGACAGGGGAATACAATTTCGGTCTCTGGGGCCAACGTCCTGACTTTC
CASSPRQGNTISVSGANVLTF
>TRBJ1-2|.|.|TRBV3-1/TRBV3-2
TGTGCCAGCAGCCAATCGGGTGACGGGAGAGGCTACACCTTC
CASSQSGDGRGYTF
>TRBJ1-2|few|TRBD1|TRBV3-1/TRBV3-2
TGTGCCAGCAGCCAAGGGTATGGACAGGGGGTAGCTGGCTACACCTTC
CASSQGYGQGVAGYTF
>TRBJ2-5|.|.|TRBV5-1
TGCGCCAGCACTGCGACTAGTAGTGAGACCCAGTACTTC
CASTATSSETQYF
>TRBJ1-5|.|TRBD1|TRBV19
TGTGCCAGTAGTATTCGGGACAGCACCAATCAGCCCCAGCATTTT
CASSIRDSTNQPQHF
>TRBJ1-2|.|TRBD1|TRBV12-5
TGTGCTAGTGGAGATGGGACAGGGGCTAACTATGGCTACACCTTC
CASGDGTGANYGYTF
>TRBJ1-2|.|.|TRBV18
TGTGCCAGCTCACCGGACATAGGATCTAACTATGGCTACACCTTC
CASSPDIGSNYGYTF
>TRBJ2-1|.|.|TRBV6-1
TGTGCCAGCAGTGAAACCGGATATGCTGCGTTTAGCGAGCAGTTCTTC
CASSETGYAAFSEQFF
>TRBJ2-4|.|TRBD2|TRBV7-9
TGTGCCAGCAGCTTTAGCGGGGCGACCAAAAACATTCAGTACTTC
CASSFSGATKNIQYF
>TRBJ1-6|.|.|TRBV2
TGTGCCAGCAGTGAAGCGGGCAGGGGAGTTGATTCACCCCTCCACTTT
CASSEAGRGVDSPLHF
>TRBJ2-1|.|.|TRBV5-1
TGCGCCAGCAGCTTGGTAGGTCGGGACAATGAGCAGTTCTTC
CASSLVGRDNEQFF
>TRBJ1-1|.|.|TRBV6-6
TGTGCCAGCAGTCCTCAGGGGAGTGAAGCTTTCTTT
CASSPQGSEAFF
>TRBJ2-5|.|TRBD1|TRBV4-1
TGCGCCAGCAGACACTCCCTGGACAGGGGCAAGGAGACCCAGTACTTC
CASRHSLDRGKETQYF
>TRBJ1-6|.|TRBD1|TRBV7-9
TGTGCCAGCAGCTGGGACAGGGGTGCTACGTGGGGTAATTCACCCCTCCACTTT
CASSWDRGATWGNSPLHF
>TRBJ2-4|once|.|TRBV29-1
TGCAGCGTTGAAGCAGCGACAGGAGCCAAAAACATTCAGTACTTC
CSVEAATGAKNIQYF
>TRBJ1-5|.|.|TRBV30
TGTGCCTGGAGTCTGGCGGGTGGCCAGCCCCAGCATTTT
CAWSLAGGQPQHF
>TRBJ1-2|.|TRBD1|TRBV2
TGTGCCAGCAGTCCTAAGACAGGGGAGGTCGACTATGGCTACACCTTC
CASSPKTGEVDYGYTF
>TRBJ2-3|.|.|TRBV27
TGTGCCAGCAGTTCCCCCGCTAGCTGGAACACAGATACGCAGTATTTT
CASSSPASWNTDTQYF